This T cell receptor beta chain was captured in a study of control samples from healthy donors and cancer patients. The CDR3 length is 16 residues. Between the trimmed V and J ends, which lost 2 bases and 0 bases, there was a span of 10 bases. CDR1 is SEHNR, CDR2 FQNEAQ, per germline (reference sequence). Method: immunoSEQ multiplex PCR; TCRdb's copy keeps in-frame clones and lacks some. Its listing shows fewer than 250,000 clones. The genes are TRBV7-9 and TRBJ1-4; D is unclear. This TCR was sampled from a woman aged 25-40 years in good health. The specimen was blood. The CDR3 spells CASSLYPGTTNEKLFF. Here the CDR3 DNA reads TGTGCCAGCAGCTTATACCCGGGGACAACTAATGAAAAACTGTTTTTT.